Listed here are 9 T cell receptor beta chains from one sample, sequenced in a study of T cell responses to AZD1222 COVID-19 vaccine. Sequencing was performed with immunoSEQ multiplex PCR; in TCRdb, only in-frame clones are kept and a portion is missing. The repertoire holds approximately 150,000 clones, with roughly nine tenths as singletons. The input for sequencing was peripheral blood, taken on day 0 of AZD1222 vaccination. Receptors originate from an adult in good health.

The CDR3 spells CASLSGMEQPQHF. CDR3 sequence (DNA): TGTGCCTCCCTGTCAGGGATGGAACAGCCCCAGCATTTT. The chain combines TRBV28 with TRBJ1-5, with D perhaps matching TRBD1 (5 bases). Trimming removed 11 bases at V and 7 bases at J, with 18 bases between. Germline V gene lookup returns CDR1 MDHEN and CDR2 SYDVKM. This CDR3 is 13 amino acids long. The full variable domain, rest sourced from reference TRBV28 and TRBJ1-5, is DVKVTQSSRYLVKRTGEKVFLECVQDMDHENMFWYRQDPGLGLRLIYFSYDVKMKEKGDIPEGYSVSREKKERFSLILESASTNQTSMYLCASLSGMEQPQHFGDGTRLSIL.

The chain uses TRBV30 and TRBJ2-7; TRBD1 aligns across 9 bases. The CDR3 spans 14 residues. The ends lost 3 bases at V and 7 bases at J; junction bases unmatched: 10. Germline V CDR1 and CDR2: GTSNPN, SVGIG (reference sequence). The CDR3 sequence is CAWSNGQGFWEQYF. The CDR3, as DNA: TGTGCCTGGAGCAACGGACAGGGGTTTTGGGAGCAGTACTTC.

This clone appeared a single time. The CDR3 nucleotides are TGTGCCTGGAGTTCCCAGGGCGTAAATTCACCCCTCCACTTT. Its protein is CAWSSQGVNSPLHF. V is TRBV30 and J is TRBJ1-6, with D perhaps TRBD1 (5 bases). CDR1 is GTSNPN and CDR2 is SVGIG in the germline V gene (reference sequence). The CDR3 spans 14 residues. V lost 2 bases and J lost 7, with 12 bases in between.

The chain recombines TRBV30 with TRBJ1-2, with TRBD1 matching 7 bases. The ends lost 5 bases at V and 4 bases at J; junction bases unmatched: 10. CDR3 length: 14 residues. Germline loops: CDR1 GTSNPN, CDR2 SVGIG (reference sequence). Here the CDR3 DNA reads TGTGCCTGGGCTCGGACAGGAATTGCCTATGGCTACACCTTC. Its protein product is CAWARTGIAYGYTF. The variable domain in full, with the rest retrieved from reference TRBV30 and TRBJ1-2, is SQTIHQWPATLVQPVGSPLSLECTVEGTSNPNLYWYRQAAGRGLQLLFYSVGIGQISSEVPQNLSASRPQDRQFILSSKKLLLSDSGFYLCAWARTGIAYGYTFGSGTRLTVV.

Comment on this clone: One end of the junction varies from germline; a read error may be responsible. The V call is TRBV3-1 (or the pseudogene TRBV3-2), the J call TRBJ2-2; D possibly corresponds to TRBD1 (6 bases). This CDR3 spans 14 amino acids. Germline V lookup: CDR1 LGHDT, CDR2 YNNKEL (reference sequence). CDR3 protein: CASNQGQYTGELFF. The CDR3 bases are TGTGCCAGCAACCAAGGACAGTACACCGGGGAGCTGTTTTTT.

CDR3 residues: CASSSGTVNTEAFF. For the CDR3, the DNA is TGTGCCAGCAGCTCCGGGACCGTCAACACTGAAGCTTTCTTT. The chain recombines TRBV3-1 (or the pseudogene TRBV3-2) with TRBJ1-1; D perhaps matches TRBD1 (5 bases). V was cut by 5 bases and J by 2 bases, with 12 bases left in between. The germline gives CDR1 LGHDT, CDR2 YNNKEL (reference sequence). The CDR3 spans 14 residues.

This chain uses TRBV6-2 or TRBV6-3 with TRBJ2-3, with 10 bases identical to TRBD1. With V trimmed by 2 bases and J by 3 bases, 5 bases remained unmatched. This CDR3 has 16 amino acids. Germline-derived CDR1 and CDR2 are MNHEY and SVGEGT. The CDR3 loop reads CASSYGTGVETDTQYF. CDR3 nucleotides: TGTGCCAGCAGTTACGGGACAGGGGTTGAGACAGATACGCAGTATTTT.

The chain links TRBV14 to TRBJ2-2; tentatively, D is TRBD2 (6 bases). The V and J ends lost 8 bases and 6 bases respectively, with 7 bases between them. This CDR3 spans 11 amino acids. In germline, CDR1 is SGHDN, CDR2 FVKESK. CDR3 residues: CASGDSGELFF. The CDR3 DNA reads TGTGCCAGCGGGGACTCCGGGGAGCTGTTTTTT.

In nucleotides, the CDR3 is TGTGCCAGCAGTTACGGAGGGACAGGGGGCGGCCCTACTTACAATGAGCAGTTCTTC. Encoded protein: CASSYGGTGGGPTYNEQFF. The genes are TRBV6-2 or TRBV6-3 and TRBJ2-1; 12 bases are a match to TRBD1. The CDR3 is 19 residues long. Trimming cost V 2 bases and J 4 bases; bases outside gene matches: 12. Germline V gives CDR1 MNHEY, CDR2 SVGEGT.